The rows below give T cell receptor beta chains drawn from one sample of a study of T cell repertoires in cytomegalovirus infection. Their specific antigens are unknown. Each CDR3 protein is one row after TCRdb ran MiXCR on the reads. The sample has around 710,000 distinct CDR3 sequences, almost 30% seen once. Specimen: cultured CD8+ T cells from PBMCs, collected from culture after CMV antigen stimulation. The receptors stem from a human donor in good health (CMV status not recorded). Some clones in this sample may be carry-over from other donors' samples. Each CDR3 is given with its conserved first and last residue. D genes are given only for firm matches. Part of the rows lack a size; the others show once, few, many or a class for expanded clones.

TRBV7-9,TRBJ1-2,NA,NA,15,CASSFKRGDSYGYTF,TGTGCCAGCAGCTTTAAAAGGGGGGACTCCTATGGCTACACCTTC
TRBV27,TRBJ2-2,few,TRBD2,16,CASSLSTSGATGELFF,TGTGCCAGCAGTTTATCAACTAGCGGGGCCACCGGGGAGCTGTTTTTT
TRBV4-1,TRBJ2-3,NA,TRBD2,16,CASSPLGLAGVDTQYF,TGCGCCAGCAGCCCCCTAGGACTAGCGGGGGTTGATACGCAGTATTTT
TRBV7-6,TRBJ2-7,many,NA,14,CASSLAGGDYEQYF,TGTGCCAGCAGCCTTGCCGGGGGTGACTACGAGCAGTACTTC
TRBV7-6,TRBJ2-2,NA,TRBD2,16,CASSLRERGGIGELFF,TGTGCCAGCAGCCTCCGGGAGCGGGGGGGCATCGGGGAGCTGTTTTTT
TRBV4-2,TRBJ2-3,few,TRBD2,20,CASSQPPWTSGGSSTDTQYF,TGTGCCAGCAGCCAACCTCCTTGGACTAGCGGGGGGTCTAGCACAGATACGCAGTATTTT
TRBV2,TRBJ2-5,few,NA,14,CASRADSPGETQYF,TGTGCCAGCAGAGCGGACAGTCCGGGGGAGACCCAGTACTTC
TRBV7-8,TRBJ1-1,many,NA,12,CASTPGDTEAFF,TGTGCCAGCACCCCGGGGGATACTGAAGCTTTCTTT
TRBV12-3/TRBV12-4,TRBJ2-3,NA,TRBD1,14,CASSTTGGADTQYF,TGTGCCAGCAGTACGACAGGGGGCGCAGATACGCAGTATTTT
TRBV7-3,TRBJ1-1,many,NA,13,CASSRNPNTEAFF,TGTGCCAGCAGCCGAAACCCCAACACTGAAGCTTTCTTT
TRBV27,TRBJ2-2,once,TRBD1,15,CASIHRGPNTGELFF,TGTGCCAGCATCCATAGGGGGCCTAACACCGGGGAGCTGTTTTTT
TRBV4-1,TRBJ1-2,few,NA,13,CASSQVGDYGYTF,TGCGCCAGCAGCCAAGTCGGGGACTATGGCTACACCTTC
TRBV16,TRBJ1-2,few,NA,11,CASSQGVGYTF,TGTGCCAGCAGCCAAGGGGTCGGCTACACCTTC
TRBV12-3/TRBV12-4,TRBJ1-2,few,NA,17,CASSFMAGRRSNYGYTF,TGTGCCAGCAGTTTTATGGCAGGGCGCCGATCTAACTATGGCTACACCTTC
TRBV6-2/TRBV6-3,TRBJ1-2,few,NA,17,CASSYYGTGSLDHGYTF,TGTGCCAGCAGTTACTATGGGACCGGGAGCCTGGACCACGGCTACACCTTC
TRBV4-1,TRBJ1-5,NA,NA,14,CASSPGLVGQPQHF,TGCGCCAGCAGCCCCGGACTAGTCGGGCAGCCCCAGCATTTT
TRBV19,TRBJ2-1,NA,TRBD1,19,CASSIVIRTGENLYNEQFF,TGTGCCAGTAGTATAGTAATCAGGACAGGGGAGAATCTCTACAATGAGCAGTTCTTC
TRBV25-1,TRBJ2-2,few,TRBD1,19,CASSAGKKQGAIDRRELFF,TGTGCCAGCAGTGCTGGTAAAAAACAGGGGGCAATCGACCGCCGGGAGCTGTTTTTT
TRBV19,TRBJ2-2,NA,NA,13,CASIKARDGELFF,TGTGCCAGTATCAAGGCCAGGGACGGGGAGCTGTTTTTT
TRBV6-4,TRBJ1-2,NA,NA,14,CASSGQYSNYGFTF,TGTGCCAGCAGCGGACAGTACTCTAACTATGGCTTCACCTTC
TRBV7-2,TRBJ2-1,many,TRBD1,15,CASRSHRGKYNEQFF,TGTGCCAGCAGGTCACACAGGGGGAAATACAATGAGCAGTTCTTC
TRBV2,TRBJ2-5,few,NA,17,CASSERGISVFQETQYF,TGTGCCAGCAGTGAAAGAGGAATTAGCGTTTTCCAAGAGACCCAGTACTTC
TRBV7-9,TRBJ2-3,few,NA,15,CASSFLHPAPDTQYF,TGTGCCAGCAGCTTTCTCCATCCTGCCCCAGATACGCAGTATTTT
TRBV20-1,TRBJ2-3,NA,TRBD1,10,CSAGTGTQYF,TGCAGTGCAGGGACAGGTACGCAGTATTTT
TRBV25-1,TRBJ2-1,NA,NA,12,CVSSEYGGEQFF,TGTGTCAGCAGTGAATATGGGGGTGAGCAGTTCTTC
TRBV7-8,TRBJ1-6,NA,NA,14,CASSPRTMPYSLHF,TGTGCCAGCAGCCCGCGGACAATGCCGTATTCCCTCCACTTT
TRBV7-2,TRBJ2-5,many,NA,16,CASSLNGGKGTETQYF,TGTGCCAGCAGCTTAAATGGGGGGAAGGGAACGGAGACCCAGTACTTC
TRBV12-3/TRBV12-4,TRBJ2-1,NA,NA,15,CASSLDRISYNEQFF,TGTGCCAGCAGTTTAGACAGGATCTCCTACAATGAGCAGTTCTTC
TRBV7-4,TRBJ2-5,NA,NA,14,CASSPDVDQETQYF,TGTGCCAGCAGCCCGGACGTAGACCAAGAGACCCAGTACTTC
TRBV6-1,TRBJ1-5,many,NA,12,CASSEAYQPQHF,TGTGCCAGCAGTGAAGCGTATCAGCCCCAGCATTTT
TRBV12-3/TRBV12-4,TRBJ2-2,NA,NA,14,CASSLVGFTGELFF,TGTGCCAGCAGTTTAGTGGGATTCACCGGGGAGCTGTTTTTT
TRBV28,TRBJ1-1,NA,NA,15,CASSFWSRVGTEAFF,TGTGCCAGCAGTTTTTGGTCGAGGGTGGGGACTGAAGCTTTCTTT
TRBV7-6,TRBJ2-1,many,NA,17,CASSLVSAEASYNEQFF,TGTGCCAGCAGCTTAGTCTCTGCGGAGGCTTCCTACAATGAGCAGTTCTTC
TRBV7-5,TRBJ1-2,NA,NA,20,CISVPESKTGPGGFYYGYTF,NA
TRBV7-2,TRBJ1-1,NA,NA,13,CASSSTDATEAFF,TGTGCCAGCAGCTCGACAGATGCCACTGAAGCTTTCTTT
TRBV4-1,TRBJ2-3,once,NA,17,CASSPPAEGTVSDTQYF,TGCGCCAGCAGCCCACCTGCAGAAGGGACCGTGTCAGATACGCAGTATTTT
TRBV6-2/TRBV6-3,TRBJ2-1,few,TRBD2,18,CASSFLAVAGPSYNEQFF,TGTGCCAGCAGTTTCCTTGCGGTAGCGGGGCCCTCCTACAATGAGCAGTTCTTC
TRBV20-1,TRBJ2-5,NA,NA,15,CSARAEGGIQETQYF,TGCAGTGCTAGAGCGGAGGGGGGCATACAAGAGACCCAGTACTTC
TRBV7-6,TRBJ2-7,few,NA,13,CASRGLSSYEQYF,TGTGCCAGCAGGGGCCTCAGCTCCTACGAGCAGTACTTC
TRBV27,TRBJ1-3,once,NA,16,CASSPRDRPSGNTIYF,TGTGCCAGCAGTCCGCGGGACCGACCCTCTGGAAACACCATATATTTT
TRBV15,TRBJ1-1,NA,NA,12,CATSRPNTEAFF,TGTGCCACCAGCAGACCAAACACTGAAGCTTTCTTT
TRBV5-4,TRBJ1-2,many,NA,12,CASSLENYGYTF,TGTGCCAGCAGCCTCGAAAACTATGGCTACACCTTC
TRBV6-5,TRBJ2-5,few,TRBD2,16,CASSYLGGGARETQYF,TGTGCCAGCAGTTACTTGGGCGGGGGGGCCCGGGAGACCCAGTACTTC
TRBV29-1,TRBJ2-3,NA,NA,15,CSVILRRSYTDTQYF,TGCAGCGTTATACTCCGCCGCTCCTACACAGATACGCAGTATTTT
TRBV7-2,TRBJ1-1,many,TRBD1,15,CASSPRTGGYTEAFF,TGTGCCAGCAGCCCCAGGACAGGGGGCTACACTGAAGCTTTCTTT
TRBV10-3,TRBJ2-5,NA,TRBD1,16,CAISSGTGGFQETQYF,TGTGCCATCAGTTCCGGGACAGGGGGTTTCCAAGAGACCCAGTACTTC
TRBV19,TRBJ2-5,many,TRBD2,15,CASSIGAGGQETQYF,TGTGCCAGTAGTATTGGGGCGGGGGGGCAAGAGACCCAGTACTTC
TRBV19,TRBJ1-1,NA,TRBD1,16,CASSDGTGALNTEAFF,TGTGCCAGTAGCGATGGCACAGGGGCCCTTAACACTGAAGCTTTCTTT